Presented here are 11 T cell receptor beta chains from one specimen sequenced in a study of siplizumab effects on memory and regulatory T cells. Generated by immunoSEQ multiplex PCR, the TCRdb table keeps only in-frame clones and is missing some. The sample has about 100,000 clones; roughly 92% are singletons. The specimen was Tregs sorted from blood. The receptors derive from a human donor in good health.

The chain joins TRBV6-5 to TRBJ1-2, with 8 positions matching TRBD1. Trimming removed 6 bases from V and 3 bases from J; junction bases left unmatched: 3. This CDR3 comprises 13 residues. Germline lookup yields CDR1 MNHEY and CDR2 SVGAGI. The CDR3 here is CASRGQGHYGYTF. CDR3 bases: TGTGCCAGCAGAGGACAGGGCCACTATGGCTACACCTTC.

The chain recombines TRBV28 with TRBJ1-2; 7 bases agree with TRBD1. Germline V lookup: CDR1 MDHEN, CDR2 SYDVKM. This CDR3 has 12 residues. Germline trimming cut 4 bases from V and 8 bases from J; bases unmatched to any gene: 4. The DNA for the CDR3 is TGTGCCAGCAGTTCCCAGGGGGGAGGCTACACCTTC. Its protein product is CASSSQGGGYTF.

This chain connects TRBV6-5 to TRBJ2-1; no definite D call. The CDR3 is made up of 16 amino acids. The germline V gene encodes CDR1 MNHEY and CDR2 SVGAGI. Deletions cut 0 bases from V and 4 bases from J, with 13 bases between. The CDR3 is CASSYSGIRVYNEQFF. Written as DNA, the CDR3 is TGTGCCAGCAGTTACTCGGGGATTCGGGTATACAATGAGCAGTTCTTC.

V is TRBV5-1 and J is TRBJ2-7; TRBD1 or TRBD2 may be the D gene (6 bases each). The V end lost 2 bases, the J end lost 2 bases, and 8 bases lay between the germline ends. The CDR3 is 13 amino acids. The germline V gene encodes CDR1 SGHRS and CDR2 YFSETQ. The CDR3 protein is CASSFGGPYEQYF. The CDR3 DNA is TGCGCCAGCAGCTTTGGGGGGCCCTACGAGCAGTACTTC. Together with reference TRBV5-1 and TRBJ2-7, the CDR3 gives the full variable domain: KAGVTQTPRYLIKTRGQQVTLSCSPISGHRSVSWYQQTPGQGLQFLFEYFSETQRNKGNFPGRFSGRQFSNSRSEMNVSTLELGDSALYLCASSFGGPYEQYFGPGTRLTVT.

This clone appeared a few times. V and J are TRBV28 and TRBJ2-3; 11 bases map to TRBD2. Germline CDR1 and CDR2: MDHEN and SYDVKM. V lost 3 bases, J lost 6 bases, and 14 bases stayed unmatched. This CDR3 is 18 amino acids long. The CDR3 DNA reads TGTGCCAGCAGTTTTACTCAGGGGAAGCTAGCGGGAGGCGATACGCAGTATTTT. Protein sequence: CASSFTQGKLAGGDTQYF.

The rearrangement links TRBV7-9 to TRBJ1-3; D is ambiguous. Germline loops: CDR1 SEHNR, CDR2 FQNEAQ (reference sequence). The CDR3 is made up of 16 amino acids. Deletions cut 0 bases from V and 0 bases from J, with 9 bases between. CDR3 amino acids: CASSLAAGLSGNTIYF. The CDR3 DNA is TGTGCCAGCAGCTTAGCGGCAGGTCTCTCTGGAAACACCATATATTTT. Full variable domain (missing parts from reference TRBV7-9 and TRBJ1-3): DTGVSQNPRHKITKRGQNVTFRCDPISEHNRLYWYRQTLGQGPEFLTYFQNEAQLEKSRLLSDRFSAERPKGSFSTLEIQRTEQGDSAMYLCASSLAAGLSGNTIYFGEGSWLTVV.

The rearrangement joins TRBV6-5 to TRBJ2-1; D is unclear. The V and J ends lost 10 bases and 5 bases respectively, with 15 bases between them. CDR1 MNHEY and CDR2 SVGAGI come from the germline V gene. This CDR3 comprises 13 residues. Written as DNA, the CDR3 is TGTGCCACCCCCAAACCCCCTAACAATGAGCAGTTCTTC. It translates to CATPKPPNNEQFF.

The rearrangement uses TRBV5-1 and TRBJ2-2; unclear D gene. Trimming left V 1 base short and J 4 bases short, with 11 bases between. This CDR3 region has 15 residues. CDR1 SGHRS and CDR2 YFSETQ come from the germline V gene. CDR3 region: CASSLQLRSTGELFF. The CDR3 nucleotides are TGCGCCAGCAGCTTGCAACTTAGGAGCACCGGGGAGCTGTTTTTT.

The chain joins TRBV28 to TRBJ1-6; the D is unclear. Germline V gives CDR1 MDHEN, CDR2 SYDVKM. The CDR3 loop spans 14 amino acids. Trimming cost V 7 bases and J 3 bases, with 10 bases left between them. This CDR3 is CASMNAFYNSPLHF. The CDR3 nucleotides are TGTGCCAGCATGAACGCTTTCTATAATTCACCCCTCCACTTT.

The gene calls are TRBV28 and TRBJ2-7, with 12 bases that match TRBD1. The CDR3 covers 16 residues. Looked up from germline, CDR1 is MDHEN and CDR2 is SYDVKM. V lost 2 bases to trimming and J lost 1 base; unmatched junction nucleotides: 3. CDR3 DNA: TGTGCCAGCAGTTTACGGGACAGGGGGCCTTCCTACGAGCAGTACTTC. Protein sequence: CASSLRDRGPSYEQYF. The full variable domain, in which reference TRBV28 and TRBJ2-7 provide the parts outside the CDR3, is DVKVTQSSRYLVKRTGEKVFLECVQDMDHENMFWYRQDPGLGLRLIYFSYDVKMKEKGDIPEGYSVSREKKERFSLILESASTNQTSMYLCASSLRDRGPSYEQYFGPGTRLTVT.

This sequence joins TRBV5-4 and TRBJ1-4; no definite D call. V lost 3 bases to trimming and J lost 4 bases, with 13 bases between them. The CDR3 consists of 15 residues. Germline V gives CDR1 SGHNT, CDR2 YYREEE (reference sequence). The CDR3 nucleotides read TGTGCCAGCAGCTGGGCCGAAAGGTATAATGAAAAACTGTTTTTT. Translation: CASSWAERYNEKLFF.